One and the same sample provided the 27 T cell receptor beta chains below, sequenced in a study of shared clonotypes between healthy human individuals. Naive CD8 cells were CD45RO-negative, positively selected for CCR7, excluding terminally differentiated effector memory CD45RA+ cells. Produced via immunoSEQ multiplex PCR; TCRdb's table is partial and in-frame only. Of about 2.1 million clones listed, around 93% were seen once; the top ten hold more than 1.5%. The sequencing sample was made of naive CD8+ T cells from PBMCs. The receptors were gathered from a man between 18 and 35 years old in good health. Some clones in this sample may be carry-over from other donors' samples.

The V gene is TRBV7-6, the J gene TRBJ1-2; the D is unclear. The V gene's germline CDR1 is SGHVS and CDR2 FNYEAQ. With 1 base removed from V and 8 bases from J, the gap between germline ends came to 20 bases. The CDR3 loop spans 16 amino acids. CDR3 nucleotides: TGTGCCAGCAGCTTAGGGCGGCGGCCTAACTTGTCAGGCTACACCTTC. This encodes CASSLGRRPNLSGYTF. The variable domain in full, completed from reference TRBV7-6 and TRBJ1-2, reads GAGVSQSPRYKVTKRGQDVALRCDPISGHVSLYWYRQALGQGPEFLTYFNYEAQQDKSGLPNDRFSAERPEGSISTLTIQRTEQRDSAMYRCASSLGRRPNLSGYTFGSGTRLTVV.

V usage is TRBV27 and J usage is TRBJ2-6; D is tentatively TRBD1 or TRBD2 (5 bases each). Germline CDR1 and CDR2: MNHEY and SMNVEV (reference sequence). Trimming took 5 bases from V and 0 from J, leaving 17 bases between them. There are 18 residues in the CDR3. The CDR3 reads CASSPSGGESSGANVLTF. The CDR3 DNA is TGTGCCAGCAGTCCCTCTGGGGGAGAAAGCTCTGGGGCCAACGTCCTGACTTTC.

This clone was counted a single time. This chain joins TRBV13 and TRBJ2-7; the match to TRBD1 covers 12 bases. The CDR3 totals 18 residues. Trimming cost V 1 base and J 2 bases; bases outside gene matches: 9. Per the germline V gene, CDR1 is PRHDT and CDR2 is FYEKMQ (reference sequence). The CDR3 is CASSLVAPGQGAPYEQYF. CDR3 nucleotides: TGTGCCAGCAGCTTAGTAGCCCCGGGACAGGGGGCTCCCTACGAGCAGTACTTC. The entire variable domain, with the rest obtained from reference TRBV13 and TRBJ2-7, is as follows: AAGVIQSPRHLIKEKRETATLKCYPIPRHDTVYWYQQGPGQDPQFLISFYEKMQSDKGSIPDRFSAQQFSDYHSELNMSSLELGDSALYFCASSLVAPGQGAPYEQYFGPGTRLTVT.

The V call is TRBV6-4, the J call TRBJ2-1; D call uncertain. With 4 bases removed from V and 5 bases from J, the gap between germline ends came to 15 bases. The CDR3 is 15 amino acids. Looked up from germline, CDR1 is MRHNA and CDR2 is SNTAGT. The CDR3 spells CASSVWQNPDNEQFF. CDR3 in DNA: TGTGCCAGCAGTGTATGGCAAAACCCCGACAATGAGCAGTTCTTC.

Regarding this clone: The sample holds other DNA sequences that translate to the same CDR3. The chain recombines TRBV9 with TRBJ2-2; D is ambiguous. Per germline, CDR1 SGDLS and CDR2 YYNGEE. Between the trimmed V and J ends, which lost 2 bases and 5 bases, there was a span of 7 bases. CDR3 length equals 13 residues. CDR3 DNA sequence: TGTGCCAGCAGCGTCGGGTGGACCGGGGAGCTGTTTTTT. Protein product: CASSVGWTGELFF.

The rearrangement uses TRBV7-9 and TRBJ2-7, with no clear D. Germline CDR1 and CDR2: SEHNR and FQNEAQ (reference sequence). The CDR3 covers 16 residues. The V and J ends lost 3 bases and 1 base respectively, with 16 bases between them. The CDR3 loop reads CASSFPAQAPSYEQYF. As DNA, the CDR3 is TGTGCCAGCAGCTTCCCCGCACAAGCCCCATCCTACGAGCAGTACTTC.

This clone was recorded once. The V gene is TRBV7-9, the J gene TRBJ2-7; weak D call: TRBD2 (6 bases). This CDR3 spans 16 amino acids. Germline-derived CDR1 and CDR2 are SEHNR and FQNEAQ (reference sequence). Deletions cut 3 bases from V and 6 bases from J, with 21 bases between. CDR3 region: CASSLGTASGLGEQYF. The CDR3 nucleotides read TGTGCCAGCAGCTTGGGAACGGCCAGCGGGTTGGGCGAGCAGTACTTC.

The V gene is TRBV4-1, the J gene TRBJ2-1, with 7 bases aligning to TRBD2. V lost 1 base and J lost 3; bases outside the gene matches: 6. The length of the CDR3 is 16 residues. Per germline, CDR1 MGHRA and CDR2 YSYEKL. CDR3 in DNA: TGCGCCAGCAGCCAAGGCCCAGCGGGGCACTACAATGAGCAGTTCTTC. Translation gives CASSQGPAGHYNEQFF.

The V gene is TRBV6-5, the J gene TRBJ1-4; D call uncertain. Germline CDR1 and CDR2: MNHEY and SVGAGI. The length of the CDR3 is 15 residues. V lost 3 bases and J 8 bases, leaving 16 bases between the germline ends. CDR3 coding DNA: TGTGCCAGCAGTTATCAATCGCCGACGGGGGAAAAACTGTTTTTT. Its protein product is CASSYQSPTGEKLFF.

The rearrangement joins TRBV10-3 to TRBJ2-7; perhaps D is TRBD1 or TRBD2 (5 bases each). V was shortened by 9 bases and J by 2 bases, with 17 bases between the two germline ends. The CDR3 loop spans 14 amino acids. Germline CDR1 is ENHRY and CDR2 is SYGVKD. The CDR3 DNA is TGTGCCATTCGACCGGGACGGAACACCTACGAGCAGTACTTC. Its translation is CAIRPGRNTYEQYF.

The chain uses TRBV4-3 and TRBJ2-2; 7 nucleotides agree with TRBD2. The V segment lost 1 base and the J segment 0 bases; nucleotides outside the gene matches: 5. The CDR3 loop spans 17 amino acids. Germline V gene lookup returns CDR1 LGHNA and CDR2 YSLEER. The chain's CDR3 is CASSQGVAGANTGELFF. CDR3 DNA sequence: TGCGCCAGCAGCCAAGGGGTTGCGGGAGCGAACACCGGGGAGCTGTTTTTT.

This clone came up once. The V call is TRBV2, the J call TRBJ2-7, with TRBD2 identical over 7 bases. With V trimmed by 9 bases and J by 1 base, 6 bases remained unmatched. Germline V lookup: CDR1 SNHLY, CDR2 FYNNEI. The length of the CDR3 is 13 residues. This CDR3 reads CARGREGSYEQYF. The CDR3 coding sequence is TGTGCCAGAGGCAGGGAGGGGTCCTACGAGCAGTACTTC.

CDR3 nucleotide sequence: TGCGCCAGCAGTCCAAGACTTAACTCCTACGAGCAGTACTTC. It codes for CASSPRLNSYEQYF. The chain employs TRBV4-1 and TRBJ2-7; D gene uncertain. V lost 6 bases, J lost 0 bases, and 12 bases lay in between. The CDR3 has 14 amino acids. Germline CDR1 reads MGHRA; CDR2 reads YSYEKL.

To note about this clone: Additional DNA sequences in this sample encode the identical CDR3. The chain employs TRBV7-6 and TRBJ2-1, with 7 bases that match TRBD1. V shed 4 bases, J shed 3 bases, and the junction held 3 bases outside the gene matches. Per germline, CDR1 SGHVS and CDR2 FNYEAQ. The CDR3 loop spans 14 amino acids. CDR3 sequence (DNA): TGTGCCAGCAGCTCCCGGGACAGCTACAATGAGCAGTTCTTC. Its translation: CASSSRDSYNEQFF.

With regard to this clone: Within the sample, other DNA sequences also encode this same CDR3. The chain has TRBV2 and TRBJ1-1; perhaps TRBD1 as D (6 bases). Germline V CDR1 and CDR2: SNHLY, FYNNEI. V was cut by 10 bases and J by 1 base, with 10 bases left in between. CDR3 length equals 12 residues. The CDR3 nucleotides read TGTGCCACCTTGACAGGGAACACTGAAGCTTTCTTT. Its protein is CATLTGNTEAFF.

The rearrangement uses TRBV6-1 and TRBJ2-5; tentative D call: TRBD2 (6 bases). V was clipped by 6 bases and J by 3 bases, with 17 bases between them. Germline V lookup: CDR1 MNHNS, CDR2 SASEGT. The CDR3 is 15 amino acids. This chain's CDR3 is CASRKRLEREETQYF. CDR3 bases: TGTGCCAGCAGAAAGCGGTTAGAGCGGGAAGAGACCCAGTACTTC.

This sequence joins TRBV5-6 and TRBJ2-3; D could derive from TRBD1 or TRBD2 (5 bases each). V was trimmed by 4 bases and J by 0 bases, leaving 12 bases between them. Germline V gene sequence: CDR1 SGHDT, CDR2 YYEEEE. The CDR3 runs 15 residues. The CDR3 sequence: CASSPRGSSTDTQYF. For the CDR3, the DNA is TGTGCCAGCAGCCCTCGGGGCTCTAGCACAGATACGCAGTATTTT.

The chain uses TRBV27 and TRBJ2-3; D is uncertain. CDR1 MNHEY and CDR2 SMNVEV come from the germline V gene (reference sequence). The CDR3 has 13 amino acids. V gave up 4 bases and J gave up 4 bases, with 9 bases separating them. DNA of the CDR3: TGTGCCAGCAGTTGGCTAGTGGCAGATACGCAGTATTTT. Its protein product is CASSWLVADTQYF.

V is TRBV4-1 and J is TRBJ2-7, with D perhaps TRBD2 (6 bases). Germline V CDR1 and CDR2: MGHRA, YSYEKL. CDR3 length: 15 residues. Trimming cost V 6 bases and J 0 bases, with 15 bases left between them. This chain's CDR3 is CASSFSSAYSYEQYF. CDR3 DNA sequence: TGCGCCAGCAGTTTCTCTAGCGCCTACTCCTACGAGCAGTACTTC.

The chain carries TRBV10-1 and TRBJ2-3; 10 bases map to TRBD2. V trimming: 0 bases; J trimming: 1 base; junction bases outside the gene matches: 7. Per germline, CDR1 WNHNN and CDR2 SYGVQD (reference sequence). This CDR3 contains 18 residues. DNA for the CDR3: TGCGCCAGCAGTGAGTCGTTTAGCGGGAGGCTACGCACAGATACGCAGTATTTT. Its protein is CASSESFSGRLRTDTQYF.

This chain links TRBV11-2 with TRBJ2-5; TRBD2 aligns across 8 bases. Matching the DNA end better, TRBJ2-7 makes the J call doubtful. Germline CDR1 is SGHAT and CDR2 is FQNNGV. The CDR3 runs 16 residues. The chain's CDR3 is CASSFWERELLYEQYF. The CDR3, as DNA: TGTGCCAGCAGCTTCTGGGAGCGGGAGCTTTTGTACGAGCAGTACTTC.

The chain couples TRBV7-2 to TRBJ2-7; D is undetermined. The V end lost 1 base, the J end lost 3 bases, and 13 bases lay between the germline ends. The germline V gene encodes CDR1 SGHTA and CDR2 FQGNSA. The CDR3 is made up of 15 amino acids. The CDR3: CASSLGLETNYEQYF. CDR3 coding DNA: TGTGCCAGCAGCTTAGGGTTGGAGACAAACTACGAGCAGTACTTC.

The rearrangement links TRBV15 to TRBJ2-1; D is possibly TRBD1 or TRBD2 (5 bases each). The germline V gene encodes CDR1 LNHNV and CDR2 YYDKDF (reference sequence). The CDR3 has 14 residues. The DNA for the CDR3 is TGTGCTTCTGGGGACCGGAGCGGATACAATGAGCAGTTCTTC. The encoded protein is CASGDRSGYNEQFF.

The chain joins TRBV5-5 to TRBJ1-1; D call uncertain. This CDR3 comprises 16 residues. V lost 2 bases and J 5 bases, leaving 19 bases between the germline ends. CDR1 SGHKS and CDR2 YYEKEE come from the germline V gene (reference sequence). CDR3 coding DNA: TGTGCCAGCAGCTTTTTCGGTTCCCTGGTGGGGACTGAAGCTTTCTTT. Translating gives CASSFFGSLVGTEAFF. Full variable domain (missing parts from reference TRBV5-5 and TRBJ1-1): DAGVTQSPTHLIKTRGQQVTLRCSPISGHKSVSWYQQVLGQGPQFIFQYYEKEERGRGNFPDRFSARQFPNYSSELNVNALLLGDSALYLCASSFFGSLVGTEAFFGQGTRLTVV.

The chain links TRBV19 to TRBJ2-1; unclear D gene. The CDR3 spans 14 residues. Trimming pared 0 bases from V and 5 bases from J, leaving 8 bases between. From germline, CDR1 is LNHDA and CDR2 SQIVND (reference sequence). CDR3 bases: TGTGCCAGTAGTATAGATTGGCAGCACAATGAGCAGTTCTTC. This encodes CASSIDWQHNEQFF.

Comment on this clone: This same CDR3 is encoded by further DNA sequences in the sample. The chain recombines TRBV10-3 with TRBJ1-5, with D perhaps matching TRBD1 (5 bases). Germline-derived CDR1 and CDR2 are ENHRY and SYGVKD. The CDR3 has 15 amino acids. The ends were cut back, 3 bases at V and 3 bases at J, with 12 bases in the middle. The CDR3 DNA is TGTGCCATCAGTGACTCGTCAGGGCTCAATCAGCCCCAGCATTTT. This gives the protein CAISDSSGLNQPQHF.

This clone has only one observation. V usage is TRBV6-4 and J usage is TRBJ1-1; D is ambiguous. Looked up from germline, CDR1 is MRHNA and CDR2 is SNTAGT. Trimming cost V 7 bases and J 5 bases, with 8 bases left between them. CDR3 length: 11 amino acids. The CDR3 here is CASKLGTEAFF. CDR3 DNA sequence: TGTGCCAGCAAGTTGGGGACTGAAGCTTTCTTT.